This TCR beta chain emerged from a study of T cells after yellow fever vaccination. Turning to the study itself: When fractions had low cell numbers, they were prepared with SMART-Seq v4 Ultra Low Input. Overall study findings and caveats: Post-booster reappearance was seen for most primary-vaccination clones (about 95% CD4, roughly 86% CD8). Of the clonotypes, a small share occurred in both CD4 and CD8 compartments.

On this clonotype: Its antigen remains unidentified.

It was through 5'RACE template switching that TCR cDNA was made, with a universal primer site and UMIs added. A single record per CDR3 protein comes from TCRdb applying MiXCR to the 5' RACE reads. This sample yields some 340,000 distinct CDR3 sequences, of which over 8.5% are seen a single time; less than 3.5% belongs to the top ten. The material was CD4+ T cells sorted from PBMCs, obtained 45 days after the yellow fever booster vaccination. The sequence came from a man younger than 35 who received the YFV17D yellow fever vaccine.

Written as DNA, the CDR3 is TGCGCCAGCAGCTTGGATCGAGCGGGGAATTACAATGAGCAGTTCTTC. Translating gives CASSLDRAGNYNEQFF. This chain connects TRBV5-1 to TRBJ2-1, with 7 bases that match TRBD2. V lost 0 bases, J lost 4 bases, and 7 bases stayed unmatched. CDR3 length equals 16 residues. The V gene's germline CDR1 is SGHRS and CDR2 YFSETQ. Combining the CDR3 with reference TRBV5-1 and TRBJ2-1 gives the whole variable domain KAGVTQTPRYLIKTRGQQVTLSCSPISGHRSVSWYQQTPGQGLQFLFEYFSETQRNKGNFPGRFSGRQFSNSRSEMNVSTLELGDSALYLCASSLDRAGNYNEQFFGPGTRLTVL.